This T cell receptor (beta chain) emerged from a study of cytomegalovirus exposure and HLA in healthy donors. Across the whole study: The same platform used for the 666 first-cohort repertoires was also used for the 90 to 150 validation repertoires, as a later analysis reported.

The study's findings and limits: Diagnosis of cytomegalovirus status made by the classifier reportedly showed high specificity and sensitivity. The study listed 150 to 200 cytomegalovirus-associated TCR beta chains.

Profiling relied on immunoSEQ multiplex PCR, and the TCRdb table lists in-frame clones only, not all of them. Of roughly 150,000 clones listed, around 90% are singletons. Among the roughly 120 subjects of the validation cohort, separate from the 666-subject first cohort, were the donors. This clone was seen once. Its antigen remains unidentified. V was pared by 4 bases and J by 8 bases, with 12 bases of the junction left unmatched. Germline V gene data show CDR1 as SGHRS and CDR2 as YFSETQ. The CDR3 covers 16 residues. The sequencing sample was made of PBMCs. This TCR derives from a woman between 18 and 29 years old in good health and CMV-seropositive. The chain combines TRBV5-1 with TRBJ1-4; TRBD1 matches at 9 bases. This CDR3 reads CASSPEPGQGHEKLFF. The DNA for the CDR3 is TGCGCCAGCAGCCCAGAACCGGGACAGGGTCACGAAAAACTGTTTTTT.